The 14 T cell receptor beta chains in this list originate from one sample, sequenced in a study of OX40 agonist ivuxolimab in advanced cancers. Measured with immunoSEQ multiplex PCR; TCRdb has only the in-frame clones, and not every one. The sample carries 65,000 to 95,000 clones, around 80% recorded once. The sequencing used CD4+ or CD8+ T cells sorted from blood, collected in a trial of the OX40 agonist ivuxolimab. The receptor source for this set is an adult with an advanced solid tumor such as melanoma, head and neck, liver or kidney cancer.

The chain combines TRBV19 with TRBJ2-2, with 7 bases fitting TRBD1. In germline, CDR1 is LNHDA, CDR2 SQIVND (reference sequence). The trim removed 9 bases at V and 2 bases at J, leaving 6 bases unmatched. The CDR3 has 14 amino acids. CDR3 bases: TGTGCCAGCCGGAGACAGGGTAACACCGGGGAGCTGTTTTTT. It yields the protein CASRRQGNTGELFF.

The chain uses TRBV28 and TRBJ2-2; 9 bases line up with TRBD1. Per germline, CDR1 MDHEN and CDR2 SYDVKM. The CDR3 consists of 14 residues. Germline trimming cut 8 bases from V and 5 bases from J; bases unmatched to any gene: 6. CDR3 DNA: TGTGCCAGCCTGGGACAGGGTAGAACCGGGGAGCTGTTTTTT. Encoded protein: CASLGQGRTGELFF.

The rearrangement uses TRBV29-1 and TRBJ2-6; D might be TRBD1 or TRBD2, each matching 6 bases. Germline V gives CDR1 SQVTM, CDR2 ANQGSEA. The CDR3 is made up of 16 amino acids. The V gene lost 6 bases and the J gene lost 3 bases, with 18 bases spanning the gap. The CDR3 nucleotides read TGCAGCGTCACACAGGGAGGATACGGTGGGGCCAACGTCCTGACTTTC. Translation gives CSVTQGGYGGANVLTF.

This clone has only one observation. The J gene is TRBJ2-3, the V gene TRBV5-8; D call uncertain. V shed 0 bases and J shed 4 bases, with 9 bases lying between them. Germline V gene lookup returns CDR1 SGHTS and CDR2 YDEGEE. CDR3 size: 14 residues. CDR3 nucleotide sequence: TGTGCCAGCAGCTTGGGGCGGTTGGCAGATACGCAGTATTTT. Its protein product is CASSLGRLADTQYF.

The V gene is TRBV6-6, the J gene TRBJ2-7; 8 bases line up with TRBD2. This CDR3 has 13 residues. Trimming at V came to 8 bases and at J to 6 bases, leaving 9 bases not matched to a gene. Germline V gives CDR1 MNHNY, CDR2 SVGAGI (reference sequence). The CDR3 loop is CASVRNGGGEQYF. The CDR3, as DNA: TGTGCCAGCGTCCGAAACGGGGGGGGCGAGCAGTACTTC.

This chain connects TRBV5-6 to TRBJ1-1, with D maybe TRBD1 (6 bases). The V and J ends lost 1 base and 3 bases respectively, with 10 bases between them. Germline lookup yields CDR1 SGHDT and CDR2 YYEEEE. This CDR3 has 14 residues. The CDR3 nucleotides read TGTGCCAGCAGCTTGATGACAGGCTACACTGAAGCTTTCTTT. Its protein is CASSLMTGYTEAFF.

The CDR3 DNA reads TGTGCCAGCAGTTACCGGGGGGCCGACTCGTACGAGCAGTACTTC. Translated: CASSYRGADSYEQYF. The rearrangement uses TRBV6-6 and TRBJ2-7, with D possibly TRBD2 on 7 matching bases. V lost 2 bases and J 4 bases, leaving 15 bases between the germline ends. The germline CDR1 and CDR2 sequences are MNHNY and SVGAGI (reference sequence). The length of the CDR3 is 15 residues.

The chain uses TRBV29-1 and TRBJ1-1; 11 bases match TRBD1. Germline CDR1 SQVTM, CDR2 ANQGSEA. The CDR3 contains 12 residues. V trimming: 6 bases; J trimming: 14 bases; junction bases outside the gene matches: 11. The CDR3 loop is CSVDGQGARWFF. The CDR3, as DNA: TGCAGCGTGGACGGACAGGGGGCTAGATGGTTCTTT.

The V and J genes are TRBV6-1 and TRBJ2-3, with D unresolved. Trimming cost V 2 bases and J 6 bases, with 9 bases left between them. This CDR3 is 13 amino acids long. The germline V gene has CDR1 MNHNS and CDR2 SASEGT. In DNA form, the CDR3 reads TGTGCCAGCAGTGAATGGACGGTGGATACGCAGTATTTT. Protein sequence: CASSEWTVDTQYF.

The gene calls are TRBV14 and TRBJ1-2; D unclear. Trimming took off 3 bases at V and 3 bases at J, with 8 bases between the two ends. The CDR3 runs 13 residues. Germline V gene lookup returns CDR1 SGHDN and CDR2 FVKESK. The DNA of the CDR3 is TGTGCCAGCAGCCACCCGGCCGACTATGGCTACACCTTC. Translating gives CASSHPADYGYTF.

This clone was counted a few times. CDR3 sequence (DNA): TGTGCCAGCAGCCCCCAGGGACAGGGCTTCTACGAGCAGTACTTC. Amino acids: CASSPQGQGFYEQYF. V and J are TRBV7-2 and TRBJ2-7, with 9 positions matching TRBD1. Germline values: CDR1 SGHTA, CDR2 FQGNSA. The CDR3 has 15 amino acids. V dropped 5 bases and J dropped 3; count of bases not matched to a gene: 8.

The V call is TRBV18, the J call TRBJ1-1; D may be TRBD1 (5 bases). Trimming took 2 bases from V and 0 from J, leaving 7 bases between them. The CDR3 extends over 14 amino acids. The germline CDR1 and CDR2 sequences are KGHSH and LQKENI. The CDR3 spells CASSPGAMNTEAFF. CDR3 coding DNA: TGTGCCAGCTCACCAGGGGCTATGAACACTGAAGCTTTCTTT.

The chain employs TRBV7-2 and TRBJ2-2, with unresolved D. This CDR3 has 13 residues. CDR1 and CDR2 (germline): SGHTA, FQGNSA. Trimming took 5 bases from V and 5 from J, leaving 9 bases between them. The CDR3 DNA reads as TGTGCCAGCAGCCCCGTGGGGACCGGGGAGCTGTTTTTT. Translation: CASSPVGTGELFF.

The rearrangement joins TRBV9 to TRBJ1-1; D not certain. Germline assignment: CDR1 SGDLS and CDR2 YYNGEE. This CDR3 has 14 residues. The germline V and J ends were trimmed by 4 bases and 3 bases, with 13 bases remaining between them. CDR3 protein: CASSSGPAYTEAFF. Written as DNA, the CDR3 is TGTGCCAGCAGCTCCGGACCCGCCTACACTGAAGCTTTCTTT.